This entry features one TCR beta chain sequence. Its antigen remains unknown. These data belong to a study of cytomegalovirus exposure and HLA in healthy donors. Overall study findings and caveats: A later analysis linked a missense variant in DCLRE1C to the trimming of TCR beta V and J genes. A previous analysis found most TCR beta V segments productive roughly 87% or roughly 30% of the time.

The CDR3 runs 15 residues. Germline CDR1 reads KGHSH; CDR2 reads LQKENI. V lost 3 bases to trimming and J lost 3 bases, with 12 bases between them. 60 Vbeta and 13 Jbeta primers were used in PCR. Some clones are missing from TCRdb's copy, which holds only in-frame ones; the method was immunoSEQ multiplex PCR. This repertoire shows 100,000 to 150,000 clones, around three quarters found once; its top ten account for more than 2.5%. The J gene is TRBJ1-5, the V gene TRBV18; no clear D gene. The sequence derives from a woman between 45 and 60 years old in good health and CMV-seronegative. Material for sequencing was PBMCs. In DNA form, the CDR3 reads TGTGCCAGCTCACCGCCGGGTCTCAACAATCAGCCCCAGCATTTT. Translation gives CASSPPGLNNQPQHF.